This is a list of T cell receptor beta chains from one sample in a study of PD-1 blockade in classical Hodgkin lymphoma. Profiled with immunoSEQ multiplex PCR; TCRdb holds only in-frame clones, not every one. Among 20,000 to 30,000 clones listed, over 60% were seen once. Here the sequenced sample was peripheral blood mononuclear cells (PBMCs), taken before the second cycle of nivolumab. The receptors originated from a human donor with classical Hodgkin lymphoma. Both conserved end residues are trimmed from each CDR3.

>TRBV27|TRBJ1-2
ASKTRVAQGQTNYGYT
>TRBV12-5|TRBJ1-5
ASGSRGRVQPQH
>TRBV5-6|TRBJ1-4
ASSYWTGVNEKLF
>TRBV4-1|TRBJ1-2
ASSQGRDKYGYT
>TRBV4-2|TRBJ2-2
ASSQDDQGTGELF
>TRBV7-9|TRBJ2-7
ASSLSLWYEQY
>TRBV6-4|TRBJ2-2
ASKPDGPAGELF
>TRBV7-9|TRBJ2-7
ASSSTRGSYEQY
>TRBV27|TRBJ2-1
ASSFFRTAEQF
>TRBV6-5|TRBJ2-7
ASWAGAHIAEQY
>TRBV9|TRBJ2-3
ASSVGGAVSTDTQY
>TRBV7-9|TRBJ1-5
ASSPTQNSNQPQH
>TRBV7-2|TRBJ2-7
ASSLEGWAASDYEQY
>TRBV10-3|TRBJ2-7
AISEVGGGEQY
>TRBV29-1|TRBJ1-2
SVETDTNYGYT
>TRBV2|TRBJ2-5
ASSDQGRGETQY
>TRBV11-3|TRBJ2-2
ASSLGQGTGELF
>TRBV20-1|TRBJ2-5
SAKSGDTQY
>TRBV10-1|TRBJ2-1
ASSNYNEQF
>TRBV5-1|TRBJ1-5
ASSQTGLNQPQH
>TRBV5-4|TRBJ1-1
ATQGNTEAF
>TRBV28|TRBJ2-7
ASSLTAGVFYEQY
>TRBV4-1|TRBJ1-1
ASSPGQERRMNTEAF
>TRBV6-5|TRBJ2-7
ASSLYRGAYEQY
>TRBV4-3|TRBJ2-3
ASSQEGGGTGASDTQY
>TRBV4-2|TRBJ2-5
ASSQGASGGQETQY
>TRBV7-9|TRBJ2-1
ASSSLGLGSSYNEQF
>TRBV7-2|TRBJ2-3
ASRPITDTQY